This T cell receptor (beta chain) came from a study of T cell clones after liver transplantation. Study overall: In this trial, immunosuppression withdrawal was attempted within 2 years of liver transplant. The study, taken as a whole, reports: The donor-reactive repertoire was only partly measurable in a couple of subjects, lacking donor cells. A significant post-transplant drop in circulating graft-donor-reactive CD4 TCRbeta sequences occurred in most of the 8 subjects.

Of note for this clone: Its antigen is undetermined.

Germline loops: CDR1 LGHNT, CDR2 FRNRAP. The CDR3 extends over 14 amino acids. V lost 3 bases and J lost 9, with 15 bases in between. The table came from immunoSEQ multiplex PCR; TCRdb's copy has only in-frame clones and leaves some out. The repertoire holds fewer than 65,000 clones, more than 70% seen once, with approximately 10% in the top ten. The source material was CD4+ T cells from blood, sampled at the 22-month timepoint. J is TRBJ2-1 and V is TRBV12-5, with TRBD1 as a possible D gene (5 bases). The receptor was derived from a human patient who received a liver transplant. Some T cells here may be from the graft donor. This CDR3 is CASGLGARGGEQFF. DNA for the CDR3: TGTGCTAGTGGTTTAGGGGCGCGCGGTGGTGAGCAGTTCTTC.